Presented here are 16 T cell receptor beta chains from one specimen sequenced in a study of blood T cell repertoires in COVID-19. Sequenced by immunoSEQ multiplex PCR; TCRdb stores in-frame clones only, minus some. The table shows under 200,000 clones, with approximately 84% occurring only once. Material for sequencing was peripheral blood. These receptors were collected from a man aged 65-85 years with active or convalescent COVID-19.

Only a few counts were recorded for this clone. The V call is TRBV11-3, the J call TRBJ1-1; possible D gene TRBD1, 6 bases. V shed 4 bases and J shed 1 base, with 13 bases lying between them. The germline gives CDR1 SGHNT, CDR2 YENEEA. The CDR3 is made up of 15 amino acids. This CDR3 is CASSSGGAENTEAFF. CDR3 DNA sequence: TGTGCCAGCAGCTCCGGGGGGGCCGAGAACACTGAAGCTTTCTTT.

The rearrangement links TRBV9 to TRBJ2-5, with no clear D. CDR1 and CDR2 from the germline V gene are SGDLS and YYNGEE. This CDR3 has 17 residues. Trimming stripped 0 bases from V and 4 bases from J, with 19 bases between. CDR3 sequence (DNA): TGTGCCAGCAGCGTAGACCCCCTGGTCGGTGGGCGAGAGACCCAGTACTTC. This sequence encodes CASSVDPLVGGRETQYF.

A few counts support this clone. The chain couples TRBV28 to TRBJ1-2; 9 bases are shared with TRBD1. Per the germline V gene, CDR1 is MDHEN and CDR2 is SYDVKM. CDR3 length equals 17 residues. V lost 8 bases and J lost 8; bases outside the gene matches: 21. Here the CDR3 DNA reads TGTGCCAGCGGGGGGATTCTCCCGGGACAGGGAGTGCGGGGCTACACCTTC. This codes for CASGGILPGQGVRGYTF.

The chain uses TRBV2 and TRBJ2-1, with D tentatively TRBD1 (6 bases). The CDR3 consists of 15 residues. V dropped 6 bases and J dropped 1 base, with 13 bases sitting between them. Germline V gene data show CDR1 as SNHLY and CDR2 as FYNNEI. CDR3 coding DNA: TGTGCCAGCAGACCAAGGACAGAATCCTACAATGAGCAGTTCTTC. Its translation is CASRPRTESYNEQFF.

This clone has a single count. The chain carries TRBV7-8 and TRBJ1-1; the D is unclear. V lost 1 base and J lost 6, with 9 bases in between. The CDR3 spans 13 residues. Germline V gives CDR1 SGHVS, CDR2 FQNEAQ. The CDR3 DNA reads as TGTGCCAGCAGCTTAGTATTAGAAGCTGAAGCTTTCTTT. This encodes CASSLVLEAEAFF.

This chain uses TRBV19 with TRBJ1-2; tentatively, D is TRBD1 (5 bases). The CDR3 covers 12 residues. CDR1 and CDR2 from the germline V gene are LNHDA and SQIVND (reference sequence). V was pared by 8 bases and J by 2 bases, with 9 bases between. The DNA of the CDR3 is TGTGCCAGTCAGGCAGGGAACTATGGCTACACCTTC. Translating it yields CASQAGNYGYTF.

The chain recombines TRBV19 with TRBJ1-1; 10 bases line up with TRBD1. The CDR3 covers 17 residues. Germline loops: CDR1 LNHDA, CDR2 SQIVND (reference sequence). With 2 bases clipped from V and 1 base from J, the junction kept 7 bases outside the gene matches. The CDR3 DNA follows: TGTGCCAGTAGTATACAAGACAGGGGGCTGGGGAACACTGAAGCTTTCTTT. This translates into CASSIQDRGLGNTEAFF. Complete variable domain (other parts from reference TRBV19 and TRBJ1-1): DGGITQSPKYLFRKEGQNVTLSCEQNLNHDAMYWYRQDPGQGLRLIYYSQIVNDFQKGDIAEGYSVSREKKESFPLTVTSAQKNPTAFYLCASSIQDRGLGNTEAFFGQGTRLTVV.

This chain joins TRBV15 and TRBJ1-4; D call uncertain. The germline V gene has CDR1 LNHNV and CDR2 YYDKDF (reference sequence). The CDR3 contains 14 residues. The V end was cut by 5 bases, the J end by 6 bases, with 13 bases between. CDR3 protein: CATSSQNNHEKLFF. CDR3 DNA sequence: TGTGCCACCAGCTCACAGAATAACCATGAAAAACTGTTTTTT. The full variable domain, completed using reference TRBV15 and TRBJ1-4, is DAMVIQNPRYQVTQFGKPVTLSCSQTLNHNVMYWYQQKSSQAPKLLFHYYDKDFNNEADTPDNFQSRRPNTSFCFLDIRSPGLGDTAMYLCATSSQNNHEKLFFGSGTQLSVL.

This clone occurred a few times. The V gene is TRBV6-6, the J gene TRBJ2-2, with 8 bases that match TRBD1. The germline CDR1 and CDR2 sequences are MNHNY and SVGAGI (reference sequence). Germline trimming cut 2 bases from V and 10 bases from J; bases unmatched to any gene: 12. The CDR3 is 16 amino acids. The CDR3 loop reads CASSYPTGEGREELFF. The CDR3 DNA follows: TGTGCCAGCAGTTACCCGACAGGGGAAGGCCGCGAGGAGCTGTTTTTT.

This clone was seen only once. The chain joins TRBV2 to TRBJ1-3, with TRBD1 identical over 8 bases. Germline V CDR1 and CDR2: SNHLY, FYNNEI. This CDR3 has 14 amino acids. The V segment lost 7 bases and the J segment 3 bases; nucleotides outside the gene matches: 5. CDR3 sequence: CASIPDRGGNTIYF. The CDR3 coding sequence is TGTGCCAGCATACCCGACAGGGGTGGAAACACCATATATTTT.

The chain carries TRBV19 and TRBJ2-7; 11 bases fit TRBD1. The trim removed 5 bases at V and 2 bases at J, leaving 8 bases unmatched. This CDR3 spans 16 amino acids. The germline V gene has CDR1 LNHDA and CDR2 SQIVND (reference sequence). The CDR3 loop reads CASSAPGQGATYEQYF. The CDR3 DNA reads TGTGCCAGTAGTGCGCCCGGACAGGGGGCAACCTACGAGCAGTACTTC.

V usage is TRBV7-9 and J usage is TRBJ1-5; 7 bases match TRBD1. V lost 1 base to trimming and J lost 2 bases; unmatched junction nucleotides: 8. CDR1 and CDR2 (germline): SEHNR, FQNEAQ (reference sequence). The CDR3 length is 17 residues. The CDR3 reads CASSLDQTGSGNQPQHF. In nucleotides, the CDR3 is TGTGCCAGCAGCTTAGACCAGACAGGGTCGGGCAATCAGCCCCAGCATTTT.

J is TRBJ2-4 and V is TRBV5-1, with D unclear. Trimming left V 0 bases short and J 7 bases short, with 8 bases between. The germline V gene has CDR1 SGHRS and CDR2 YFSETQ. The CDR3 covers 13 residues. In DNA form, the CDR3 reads TGCGCCAGCAGCTTGGGGCCAGCGAACATTCAGTACTTC. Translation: CASSLGPANIQYF.

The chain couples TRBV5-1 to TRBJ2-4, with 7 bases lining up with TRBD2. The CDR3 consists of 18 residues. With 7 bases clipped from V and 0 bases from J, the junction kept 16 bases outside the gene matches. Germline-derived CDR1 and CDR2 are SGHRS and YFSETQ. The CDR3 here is CASSPRGISTLAKNIQYF. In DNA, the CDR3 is TGCGCCAGCTCGCCGCGGGGGATCAGCACTCTAGCCAAAAACATTCAGTACTTC.

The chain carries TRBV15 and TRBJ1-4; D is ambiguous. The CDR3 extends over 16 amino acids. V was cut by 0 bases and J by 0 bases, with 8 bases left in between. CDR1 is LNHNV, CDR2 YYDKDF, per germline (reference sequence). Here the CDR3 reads CATSRESRATNEKLFF. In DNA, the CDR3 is TGTGCCACCAGCAGAGAGTCCCGTGCAACTAATGAAAAACTGTTTTTT.

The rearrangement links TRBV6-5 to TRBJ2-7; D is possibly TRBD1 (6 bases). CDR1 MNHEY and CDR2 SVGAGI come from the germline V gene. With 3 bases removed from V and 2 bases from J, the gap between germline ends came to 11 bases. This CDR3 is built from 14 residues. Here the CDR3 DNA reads TGTGCCAGCAGTTATCTTCCAGGGGCCTACGAGCAGTACTTC. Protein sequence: CASSYLPGAYEQYF.